These 32 T cell receptor beta chains originate from one sample sequenced in a study of neurological immune-mediated disorders. TCRdb independently ran MiXCR on the 5' RACE reads; one entry per CDR3 protein. The sample gives roughly 48,000 distinct CDR3 sequences, approximately 6.2% of which show up once; less than 1.5% is in the top ten. Sequenced sample: CD4+ T cells from blood. Every receptor here comes from a young woman with multiple sclerosis.

The CDR3 spells CASSLGVKANTEAFF. The DNA for the CDR3 is TGCGCCAGCAGCTTGGGAGTTAAGGCGAACACTGAAGCTTTCTTT. The chain combines TRBV5-1 with TRBJ1-1; the D is unclear. V was clipped by 0 bases and J by 1 base, with 10 bases between them. CDR3 length equals 15 residues. Germline loops: CDR1 SGHRS, CDR2 YFSETQ. Full variable domain (remainder filled in from reference TRBV5-1 and TRBJ1-1): KAGVTQTPRYLIKTRGQQVTLSCSPISGHRSVSWYQQTPGQGLQFLFEYFSETQRNKGNFPGRFSGRQFSNSRSEMNVSTLELGDSALYLCASSLGVKANTEAFFGQGTRLTVV.

This clonotype was detected many times. J is TRBJ1-2 and V is TRBV12-3 or TRBV12-4; the D gene is possibly TRBD1 (6 bases). This CDR3 contains 12 residues. Trimming pared 8 bases from V and 5 bases from J, leaving 12 bases between. The CDR3 region has the DNA TGTGCCAGCTGGGGGGCCTGGTATGGCTACACCTTC. The encoded protein is CASWGAWYGYTF.

This clonotype was observed many times. The rearrangement joins TRBV28 to TRBJ2-2, with D possibly called TRBD1 or TRBD2 (5 bases each). CDR1 is MDHEN and CDR2 is SYDVKM in the germline V gene. This CDR3 region has 17 residues. V gave up 5 bases and J gave up 13 bases, with 29 bases separating them. For the CDR3, the DNA is TGTGCCAGCAGTCGGACGTCGCCAGTTCGGAATGGGGGAGCGCTGTTTTTT. Encoded protein: CASSRTSPVRNGGALFF.

At least ten counts were recorded for this clonotype. The chain links TRBV5-1 to TRBJ2-5; 15 nucleotides match TRBD2. Germline CDR1 reads SGHRS; CDR2 reads YFSETQ. V lost 2 bases, J lost 5 bases, and 10 bases stayed unmatched. CDR3 size: 18 residues. The CDR3 protein is CASSFIGLAGGMKETQYF. In nucleotides, the CDR3 is TGCGCCAGCAGCTTTATAGGACTAGCGGGAGGGATGAAGGAGACCCAGTACTTC.

This clonotype was observed at least ten times. The genes are TRBV11-2 and TRBJ2-2; TRBD2 might be the D (6 bases). The germline CDR1 and CDR2 sequences are SGHAT and FQNNGV. The CDR3 spans 13 residues. With 10 bases removed from V and 6 bases from J, the gap between germline ends came to 15 bases. The CDR3 region has the DNA TGTGCCATAGCGACGCGGGGTCCCGGGGAGCTGTTTTTT. Translation gives CAIATRGPGELFF.

Ten or more counts support this clonotype. The V gene is TRBV20-1, the J gene TRBJ1-6; D call uncertain. V lost 1 base, J lost 6 bases, and 10 bases lay in between. Looked up from germline, CDR1 is DFQATT and CDR2 is SNEGSKA (reference sequence). The CDR3 sequence is 14 residues long. The CDR3 is CSARGLEINSPLHF. CDR3 bases: TGCAGTGCTAGAGGGTTGGAGATTAATTCACCCCTCCACTTT.

This clonotype was recorded many times. The chain employs TRBV14 and TRBJ2-1; no definite D call. The CDR3 runs to 14 residues. Germline V gene lookup returns CDR1 SGHDN and CDR2 FVKESK. The V end was cut by 4 bases, the J end by 6 bases, with 13 bases between. This CDR3 reads CASSLQQIRNEQFF. Here the CDR3 DNA reads TGTGCCAGCAGCCTCCAACAAATCCGCAATGAGCAGTTCTTC.

Ten or more counts support this clonotype. This chain links TRBV9 with TRBJ2-3; 16 bases match TRBD2. CDR3 length equals 16 residues. With V trimmed by 7 bases and J by 4 bases, 6 bases remained unmatched. Germline V gene lookup returns CDR1 SGDLS and CDR2 YYNGEE. The CDR3 protein is CASGWGTSGRADTQYF. In DNA, the CDR3 is TGTGCCAGCGGATGGGGGACTAGCGGGAGGGCAGATACGCAGTATTTT.

In its sample, this clonotype was seen many times. The V call is TRBV5-1, the J call TRBJ2-2; 9 bases are shared with TRBD1. The V and J ends lost 4 bases and 0 bases, in that order; junction bases with no gene match: 4. Germline loops: CDR1 SGHRS, CDR2 YFSETQ. The CDR3 length is 16 residues. CDR3 in DNA: TGCGCCAGCAGCGCAGGACAGGGGCCGAACACCGGGGAGCTGTTTTTT. Translating gives CASSAGQGPNTGELFF.

This clonotype was seen many times. J is TRBJ2-7 and V is TRBV5-6; D is undetermined. Trimming removed 0 bases at V and 3 bases at J, with 7 bases between. The CDR3 loop spans 13 amino acids. Germline V CDR1 and CDR2: SGHDT, YYEEEE. The CDR3 loop is CASSLAPDYEQYF. CDR3 coding DNA: TGTGCCAGCAGCTTGGCGCCAGACTACGAGCAGTACTTC.

This clonotype has ten or more counts. The junction departs from the called germline gene at one end, perhaps through a read error. The chain uses TRBV7-7 and TRBJ2-1; 15 bases are a match to TRBD2. The germline CDR1 and CDR2 sequences are SSHAT and FNYEAQ (reference sequence). The CDR3 spans 16 residues. The CDR3 loop is CASSTGLAGGRDEQFF. In DNA, the CDR3 is TGTGCTAGCAGCACGGGACTAGCGGGAGGAAGGGATGAGCAGTTCTTC.

There are many counts of this clonotype. The chain employs TRBV12-3 or TRBV12-4 and TRBJ1-6; D might be TRBD1 (6 bases). CDR3 length: 16 amino acids. Trimming pared 5 bases from V and 4 bases from J, leaving 15 bases between. CDR3 sequence reads: CASSQGLRGYNSPLHF. DNA of the CDR3: TGTGCCAGCAGTCAGGGGTTAAGGGGATATAATTCACCCCTCCACTTT.

This clonotype was observed many times. The chain employs TRBV3-1 and TRBJ2-3, with D possibly matching TRBD1 (6 bases). This CDR3 is 15 amino acids long. Trimming cost V 0 bases and J 2 bases, with 9 bases left between them. Germline CDR1 and CDR2: LGHDT and YNNKEL (reference sequence). The DNA for the CDR3 is TGTGCCAGCAGCCAAGACAGGGGAAACACAGATACGCAGTATTTT. Residues: CASSQDRGNTDTQYF.

This clonotype was observed many times. The genes are TRBV5-5 and TRBJ1-4, with D possibly being TRBD1 (5 bases). Trimming removed 0 bases from V and 3 bases from J, with 15 bases in between. The CDR3 runs 17 residues. CDR1 and CDR2 (germline): SGHKS, YYEKEE (reference sequence). DNA for the CDR3: TGTGCCAGCAGCTTGGAGGTGCCGGCAGGGCCTAATGAAAAACTGTTTTTT. This encodes CASSLEVPAGPNEKLFF.

This clonotype was observed many times. V is TRBV27 and J is TRBJ2-5; D unclear. Germline CDR1 and CDR2: MNHEY and SMNVEV (reference sequence). V lost 4 bases and J lost 5, with 11 bases in between. This CDR3 is 13 amino acids long. The CDR3 sequence: CASSSGTRETQYF. The DNA of the CDR3 is TGTGCCAGCAGTTCCGGAACCAGGGAGACCCAGTACTTC.

This clonotype was seen ten or more times. V gene TRBV12-5 combines with J gene TRBJ2-3, with D hard to call. The CDR3 totals 15 residues. Germline CDR1 reads LGHNT; CDR2 reads FRNRAP. The V end lost 1 base, the J end lost 10 bases, and 18 bases lay between the germline ends. The CDR3 sequence: CASGLGLTESPAQYF. The CDR3 DNA is TGTGCTAGTGGTTTGGGCTTGACGGAATCCCCAGCGCAGTATTTT.

This clonotype was seen repeatedly, ten times or more. V and J are TRBV18 and TRBJ1-5; 7 bases line up with TRBD1. With V trimmed by 0 bases and J by 3 bases, 2 bases remained unmatched. Germline V gene sequence: CDR1 KGHSH, CDR2 LQKENI. The CDR3 totals 15 residues. In nucleotides, the CDR3 is TGTGCCAGCTCACCACCGGGGACAGACAATCAGCCCCAGCATTTT. The encoded protein is CASSPPGTDNQPQHF.

J is TRBJ1-1 and V is TRBV4-3; D remains unclear. The CDR3 sequence is 13 residues long. The germline V and J ends were trimmed by 3 bases and 4 bases, with 9 bases remaining between them. The germline CDR1 and CDR2 sequences are LGHNA and YSLEER. The CDR3 bases are TGCGCCAGCAGCCAGGGGAGGGTCACTGAAGCTTTCTTT. The encoded protein is CASSQGRVTEAFF.

The rearrangement links TRBV6-6 to TRBJ1-2; D might be TRBD1 (5 bases). This CDR3 region has 14 residues. V shed 8 bases and J shed 6 bases, with 19 bases lying between them. The germline CDR1 and CDR2 sequences are MNHNY and SVGAGI (reference sequence). CDR3 DNA sequence: TGTGCCAGCTTTTTGGGACCGATCGACAATGGCTACACCTTC. The encoded protein is CASFLGPIDNGYTF.

This clonotype was seen many times. The chain recombines TRBV20-1 with TRBJ2-1, with D perhaps matching TRBD2 (6 bases). CDR1 DFQATT and CDR2 SNEGSKA come from the germline V gene (reference sequence). V gave up 3 bases and J gave up 8 bases, with 17 bases separating them. There are 14 residues in the CDR3. The CDR3 is CSARAQTWGDEQFF. The CDR3 bases are TGCAGTGCTAGGGCCCAGACTTGGGGGGATGAGCAGTTCTTC.

This clonotype has a handful of counts. The chain employs TRBV5-4 and TRBJ2-2, with D possibly being TRBD1 (6 bases). The V gene lost 3 bases and the J gene lost 0 bases, with 12 bases spanning the gap. CDR3 length equals 16 residues. CDR1 is SGHNT, CDR2 YYREEE, per germline (reference sequence). CDR3 region: CASSSHRDANTGELFF. The CDR3 coding sequence is TGTGCCAGCAGCTCACACAGGGACGCGAACACCGGGGAGCTGTTTTTT.

Ten or more counts support this clonotype. This rearrangement joins TRBV24-1 to TRBJ1-1; 9 nucleotides line up with TRBD1. Trimming took 4 bases from V and 7 from J; bases not matched to a gene: 6. Germline-derived CDR1 and CDR2 are KGHDR and SFDVKD. This CDR3 has 14 residues. CDR3 protein: CATSDPGTGFEAFF. The DNA for the CDR3 is TGTGCCACCAGTGACCCCGGGACAGGGTTTGAAGCTTTCTTT.

This clonotype turned up a few times. The CDR3 here is CASSFSARTVNTEAFF. The CDR3 DNA sequence: TGTGCCAGCAGCTTTTCGGCCCGGACAGTGAACACTGAAGCTTTCTTT. J is TRBJ1-1 and V is TRBV7-2; a possible D gene is TRBD1 (6 bases). The V gene's germline CDR1 is SGHTA and CDR2 FQGNSA. Trimming cost V 3 bases and J 0 bases, with 14 bases left between them. The CDR3 sequence is 16 residues long.

This clonotype was picked up many times. J is TRBJ1-3 and V is TRBV5-1; 7 positions agree with TRBD1. Germline V gene sequence: CDR1 SGHRS, CDR2 YFSETQ. The V segment lost 4 bases and the J segment 0 bases; nucleotides outside the gene matches: 7. This CDR3 spans 16 amino acids. The CDR3 coding sequence is TGCGCCAGCAGCCCCAGGACAGGCAACTCTGGAAACACCATATATTTT. Encoded protein: CASSPRTGNSGNTIYF.

This clonotype was counted ten times or more. V gene TRBV6-5 combines with J gene TRBJ2-3, with D perhaps matching TRBD2 (6 bases). Germline CDR1 is MNHEY and CDR2 is SVGAGI. The CDR3 has 17 residues. V was cut by 6 bases and J by 0 bases, with 19 bases left in between. The CDR3 sequence: CASRKRTGVTSTDTQYF. In DNA form, the CDR3 reads TGTGCCAGCAGAAAACGGACGGGGGTCACAAGCACAGATACGCAGTATTTT.

There are many counts of this clonotype. The chain is built from TRBV20-1 and TRBJ1-2, with TRBD1 identical over 9 bases. Trimming removed 5 bases from V and 7 bases from J; junction bases left unmatched: 11. Germline values: CDR1 DFQATT, CDR2 SNEGSKA (reference sequence). The CDR3 is 14 amino acids. The CDR3 sequence: CSALTHGQGLGYTF. CDR3 DNA sequence: TGCAGTGCTCTAACCCACGGACAGGGGCTTGGCTACACCTTC.

This clonotype has ten or more counts. This sequence joins TRBV28 and TRBJ2-3; D is perhaps TRBD1 (7 bases). Germline CDR1 MDHEN, CDR2 SYDVKM. The V end lost 6 bases, the J end lost 7 bases, and 17 bases lay between the germline ends. CDR3 length equals 14 residues. Here the CDR3 DNA reads TGTGCCAGCAGGGAGGGACAGTCCACGAATACGCAGTATTTT. Protein product: CASREGQSTNTQYF. Filled out from reference TRBV28 and TRBJ2-3, the complete variable domain reads DVKVTQSSRYLVKRTGEKVFLECVQDMDHENMFWYRQDPGLGLRLIYFSYDVKMKEKGDIPEGYSVSREKKERFSLILESASTNQTSMYLCASREGQSTNTQYFGPGTRLTVL.

This clonotype was picked up a small number of times. V is TRBV6-1 and J is TRBJ2-3; D perhaps matches TRBD2 (5 bases). Germline loops: CDR1 MNHNS, CDR2 SASEGT. CDR3 size: 14 residues. V lost 7 bases to trimming and J lost 2 bases, with 13 bases between them. The CDR3 bases are TGTGCCAGCATCGGGGATCGGCTCACAGATACGCAGTATTTT. Translated, it gives CASIGDRLTDTQYF.

This clonotype was counted ten times or more. In DNA form, the CDR3 reads TGCAGCGTTCAGGACAGGATCGAGCAGTACTTC. The encoded protein is CSVQDRIEQYF. The V and J genes are TRBV29-1 and TRBJ2-7, with TRBD1 matching over 7 bases. J lost 6 bases, V lost 5 bases, and 4 bases had no gene match. The CDR3 sequence is 11 residues long. From germline, CDR1 is SQVTM and CDR2 ANQGSEA.

At least ten counts were recorded for this clonotype. The chain links TRBV12-3 or TRBV12-4 to TRBJ1-1; no clear D gene. V lost 5 bases, J lost 5 bases, and 18 bases lay in between. CDR3 length: 15 amino acids. Here the CDR3 reads CASSLSRRVLTEAFF. In nucleotides, the CDR3 is TGTGCCAGCAGTCTCTCACGTAGGGTACTGACTGAAGCTTTCTTT.

In its sample, this clonotype was seen many times. The chain couples TRBV5-1 to TRBJ2-3; TRBD2 matches at 8 bases. The CDR3 covers 15 residues. Per germline, CDR1 SGHRS and CDR2 YFSETQ. With V trimmed by 5 bases and J by 2 bases, 7 bases remained unmatched. CDR3 nucleotides: TGCGCCAGCAGGTCCGGCGGGGGGTACACAGATACGCAGTATTTT. Translating it yields CASRSGGGYTDTQYF.

This clonotype has ten or more counts. The chain couples TRBV7-9 to TRBJ1-6; tentatively, D is TRBD1 (6 bases). CDR1 and CDR2 (germline): SEHNR, FQNEAQ (reference sequence). The CDR3 totals 15 residues. V was cut by 2 bases and J by 7 bases, with 12 bases left in between. The CDR3 DNA reads as TGTGCCAGCAGCTTACCAGGGGCTGGGAATTCACCCCTCCACTTT. It codes for CASSLPGAGNSPLHF. Supplemented by reference TRBV7-9 and TRBJ1-6, the full variable domain reads DTGVSQNPRHKITKRGQNVTFRCDPISEHNRLYWYRQTLGQGPEFLTYFQNEAQLEKSRLLSDRFSAERPKGSFSTLEIQRTEQGDSAMYLCASSLPGAGNSPLHFGNGTRLTVT.